The clone carrying this T cell receptor (beta chain) was seen ten or more times. Its antigen is unidentified. The record originates from a study of T-cell memory formation after mild COVID-19. Study-level findings and limits: Several responding clones turned up in pre-infection memory, indicating that cross-reactive memory may have taken part. Clones shrinking from day 15 to 85 showed even CD4/CD8 mixes; later expanders tilted CD4+.

TCRdb reprocessed the 5' RACE reads with MiXCR, giving one entry per CDR3 protein. The sample shows about 120,000 distinct CDR3 sequences, 22% of them seen only once. Losses at the gene ends were 4 bases for V and 0 bases for J; bases not matched to a gene: 8. Germline values: CDR1 LGHNA, CDR2 YNFKEQ. This CDR3 has 16 amino acids. Material: PBMCs or a T cell subset sorted from them (not recorded which). This chain connects TRBV4-2 to TRBJ2-5; 7 nucleotides align to TRBD1. This clonotype was sampled from a man aged 18 to 30 who had mild COVID-19 (a few samples of this study predate the infection). Cell type and time point are not known. CDR3 nucleotides: TGTGCCAGCAGCCCCACGCCCGGGACAGACCAAGAGACCCAGTACTTC. Its protein is CASSPTPGTDQETQYF.